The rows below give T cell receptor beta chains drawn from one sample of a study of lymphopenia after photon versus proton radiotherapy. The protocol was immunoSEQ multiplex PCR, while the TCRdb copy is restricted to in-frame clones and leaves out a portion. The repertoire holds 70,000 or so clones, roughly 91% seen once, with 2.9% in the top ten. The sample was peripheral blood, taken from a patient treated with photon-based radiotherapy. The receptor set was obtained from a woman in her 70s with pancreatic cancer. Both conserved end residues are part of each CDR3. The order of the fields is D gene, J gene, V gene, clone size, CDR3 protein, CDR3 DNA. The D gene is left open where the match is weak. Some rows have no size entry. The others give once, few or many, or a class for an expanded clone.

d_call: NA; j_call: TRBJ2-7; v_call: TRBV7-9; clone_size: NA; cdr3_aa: CASSLASLRDEQYF; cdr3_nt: TGTGCCAGCAGCTTAGCTTCACTAAGGGACGAGCAGTACTTC
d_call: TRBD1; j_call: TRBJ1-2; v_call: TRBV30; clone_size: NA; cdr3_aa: CAWRRGDSSNYGYTF; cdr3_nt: TGTGCCTGGAGGCGGGGGGACAGCAGTAACTATGGCTACACCTTC
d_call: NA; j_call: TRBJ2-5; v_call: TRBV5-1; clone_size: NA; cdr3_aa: CASSSQGEGETQYF; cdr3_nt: TGCGCCAGCAGCTCACAGGGGGAGGGCGAGACCCAGTACTTC
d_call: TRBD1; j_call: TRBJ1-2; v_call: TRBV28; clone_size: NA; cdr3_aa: CASSFPGQGYGYTF; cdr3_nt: TGTGCCAGCAGTTTTCCGGGACAGGGGTATGGCTACACCTTC
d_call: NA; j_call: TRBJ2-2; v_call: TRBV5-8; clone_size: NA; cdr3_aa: CASSLRTFLGGELFF; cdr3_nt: TGTGCCAGCAGCCTGAGGACCTTTTTAGGCGGGGAGCTGTTTTTT
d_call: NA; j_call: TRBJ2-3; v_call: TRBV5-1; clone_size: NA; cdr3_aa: CASSYSATSTDTQYF; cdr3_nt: TGCGCCAGCAGCTATAGCGCTACTAGCACAGATACGCAGTATTTT
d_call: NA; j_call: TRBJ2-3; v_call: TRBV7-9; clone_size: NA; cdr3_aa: CASSSPAYTDTQYF; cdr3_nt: TGTGCCAGCAGCTCCCCTGCCTACACAGATACGCAGTATTTT
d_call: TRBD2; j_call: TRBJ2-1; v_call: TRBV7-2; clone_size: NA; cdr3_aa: CASSRRTSANYNEQFF; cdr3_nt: TGTGCCAGCAGCCGTCGGACTAGCGCCAATTACAATGAGCAGTTCTTC
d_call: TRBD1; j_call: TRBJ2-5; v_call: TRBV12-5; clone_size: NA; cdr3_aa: CASGLVLWDRGRRETQYF; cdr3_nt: TGTGCTAGTGGTTTGGTACTTTGGGACAGGGGGCGCCGAGAGACCCAGTACTTC
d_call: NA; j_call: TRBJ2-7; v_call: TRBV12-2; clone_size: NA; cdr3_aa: CASRLADYSYEQYF; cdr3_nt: TGTGCAAGTCGCTTAGCGGACTATTCCTACGAGCAGTACTTC
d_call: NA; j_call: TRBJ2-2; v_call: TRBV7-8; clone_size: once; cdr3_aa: CASSSGANTGELFF; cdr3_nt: TGTGCCAGCAGCTCAGGAGCGAACACCGGGGAGCTGTTTTTT